This is a list of T cell receptor beta chains from one sample in a study of CD8 T cells in ankylosing spondylitis. Each CDR3 protein gets one entry after TCRdb re-called the 5' RACE reads with MiXCR. This table holds around 120,000 distinct CDR3 sequences, around 13% found once. Sequenced sample: blood, either unsorted or a sorted T cell fraction (not recorded which). These TCRs come from a female donor with ankylosing spondylitis or in good health (not recorded which). Both conserved end residues are part of each CDR3. A D gene is named only where the DNA matches it firmly. Only some rows state a clone size, as once, few, many or a class for expanded clones.

clone size	V gene	J gene	D gene	CDR3 DNA	CDR3 protein
few	TRBV20-1	TRBJ2-1	TRBD2	TGCAGTGCTAGTACTTCACAGCGGGGGGCCACAATGGATGAGCAGTTCTTC	CSASTSQRGATMDEQFF
.	TRBV5-1	TRBJ2-7	TRBD1	TGCGCCAGCAGCCCTCGGGACAGGGGCTACGAGCAGTACTTC	CASSPRDRGYEQYF
.	TRBV20-1	TRBJ2-5	.	TGCAGTGCTAGCGTCCTCGCGAATGAAGAGACCCAGTACTTC	CSASVLANEETQYF
many	TRBV20-1	TRBJ2-1	TRBD2	TGCAGTGCCGGGACTAGCGGGAGTGGTGAGCAGTTCTTC	CSAGTSGSGEQFF
.	TRBV12-3/TRBV12-4	TRBJ2-2	.	TGTGCCAGCATACTTCAGTACACCGGGGAGCTGTTTTTT	CASILQYTGELFF
many	TRBV5-1	TRBJ2-7	.	TGCGCCAGCAGCTTCCACGACAGCTACGAGCAGTACTTC	CASSFHDSYEQYF
.	TRBV3-1	TRBJ2-1	TRBD2	TGTGCCAGCAGCCAAGATGGGTGGACTAGCCTACTGAATGAGCAGTTCTTC	CASSQDGWTSLLNEQFF
.	TRBV30	TRBJ2-1	TRBD2	TGTGCCTGGTCCAGGGAGGGCAATGAGCAGTTCTTC	CAWSREGNEQFF
many	TRBV30	TRBJ2-4	.	TGTGCCTGGAGTATGGGGAGTACAGAAGCCATTCAGTACTTC	CAWSMGSTEAIQYF
.	TRBV30	TRBJ1-2	TRBD1	TGTGCCTGGAGGCCGGGACAGGGGAACTATGGCTACACCTTC	CAWRPGQGNYGYTF
.	TRBV29-1	TRBJ2-3	.	TGCAGCGTGAGGGGGGGCCGCTTAGATACGCAGTATTTT	CSVRGGRLDTQYF
.	TRBV3-1	TRBJ1-2	.	TGTGCCAGCAGCCAGCGGACAGCAAACTATGGCTACACCTTC	CASSQRTANYGYTF
once	TRBV29-1	TRBJ1-1	TRBD1	TGCAGCGCCACGACAGGGATGAACACTGAAGCTTTCTTT	CSATTGMNTEAFF
many	TRBV28	TRBJ1-1	.	TGTGCCAGCAGTCCCGGGACGGCGAACACTGAAGCTTTCTTT	CASSPGTANTEAFF
few	TRBV25-1	TRBJ1-4	.	TGTGCCAGCAGTAGAGGGAGTAATGAAAAACTGTTTTTT	CASSRGSNEKLFF
many	TRBV5-1	TRBJ2-7	TRBD2	TGCGCCAGCACACGGACTAGCGGGGGATACGAGCAGTACTTC	CASTRTSGGYEQYF
few	TRBV20-1	TRBJ1-6	.	TGCAGTGCCCACCAAAGGGACGTTTTGCGTTCACCCCTCCACTTT	CSAHQRDVLRSPLHF
few	TRBV5-1	TRBJ2-7	TRBD1	TGCGCCAGCAGCTTGGACGGGACAGCCTACGAGCAGTACTTC	CASSLDGTAYEQYF
few	TRBV19	TRBJ2-2	.	TGTGCCAGTATTCGAAACTCGAACACCGGGGAGCTGTTTTTT	CASIRNSNTGELFF
few	TRBV5-6	TRBJ2-2	.	TGTGCCAGCAGCTTTTCAGCCGGGGAGCTGTTTTTT	CASSFSAGELFF
few	TRBV12-3/TRBV12-4	TRBJ2-2	TRBD1	TGTGCCAGCAGTTTAGCTCTCCCAGGGGGCACCGGGGAGCTGTTTTTT	CASSLALPGGTGELFF
.	TRBV7-9	TRBJ2-1	TRBD2	TGTGCCAGCAGCGGACTAGCGGGGGGTTACAATGAGCAGTTCTTC	CASSGLAGGYNEQFF
many	TRBV20-1	TRBJ2-5	TRBD2	TGCAGTGCTAGCCCGGTGACTAGCGGGAGGGCCGGTCTGGAGACCCAGTACTTC	CSASPVTSGRAGLETQYF
many	TRBV7-2	TRBJ2-6	.	TGTGCCATGTCTAGCTCTGGGGCCAACGTCCTGACTTTC	CAMSSSGANVLTF
many	TRBV5-1	TRBJ2-3	.	TGCGCCAGCAGCCAATATACAGATACGCAGTATTTT	CASSQYTDTQYF
many	TRBV20-1	TRBJ2-1	TRBD2	TGCAGTGCTAGTCTCCCTAGCGGCACAATTGACTACAATGAGCAGTTCTTC	CSASLPSGTIDYNEQFF
.	TRBV20-1	TRBJ2-2	.	TGCAGTGCTAGACAGGGGTCTTCGAACACCGGGGAGCTGTTTTTT	CSARQGSSNTGELFF
many	TRBV15	TRBJ1-6	.	TGTGCCACCCAGACTTGGGGGGTATCACCCCTCCACTTT	CATQTWGVSPLHF
.	TRBV5-1	TRBJ2-1	.	TGCGCCAGCAGCTTGGTTCTGGGGGCGGGAGATGAGCAGTTCTTC	CASSLVLGAGDEQFF
many	TRBV7-2	TRBJ2-1	.	TGCGCCAGCAGCTTGGCGGGAAGCTCCTACAATGAGCAGTTCTTC	CASSLAGSSYNEQFF
.	TRBV5-4	TRBJ1-6	.	TGTGCCAGCAGCTATCAGGGGCTCGATAATTCACCCCTCCACTTT	CASSYQGLDNSPLHF
.	TRBV20-1	TRBJ1-1	.	TGCAGTGGGGGCAGGGGCCCCCTGAACACTGAAGCTTTCTTT	CSGGRGPLNTEAFF
.	TRBV5-1	TRBJ2-5	TRBD2	TGCGCCAGCAGTTCAGGACTAGCGGAGCAAGAGACCCAGTACTTC	CASSSGLAEQETQYF
.	TRBV7-9	TRBJ2-3	TRBD1	TGTGCCAGCAGCTTAGGGGACAGAATCACAGATACGCAGTATTTT	CASSLGDRITDTQYF
.	TRBV27	TRBJ2-1	.	TGTGCCAGCAGTTTTGGGGGAATGAACAATGAGCAGTTCTTC	CASSFGGMNNEQFF
many	TRBV20-1	TRBJ2-7	TRBD1	TGCAGTGCTAGCCCCGGGACAGCCACCTACGAGCAGTACTTC	CSASPGTATYEQYF
.	TRBV20-1	TRBJ2-1	TRBD2	TGCAGTGCTGGGACTAGTCAGAGCTCCTACAATGAGCAGTTCTTC	CSAGTSQSSYNEQFF
.	TRBV6-5	TRBJ2-2	.	TGTGCCAGCAGTTACCCCCTTGCGGGCAACACCGGGGAGCTGTTTTTT	CASSYPLAGNTGELFF
many	TRBV5-1	TRBJ2-7	TRBD2	TGCGCCAGCAGCTTGATGGCTAGCGGAGGGGCATCCTACGAGCAGTACTTC	CASSLMASGGASYEQYF
.	TRBV27	TRBJ2-6	.	TGTGCCAGCAGCAGGCACTCTGGGGCCAACGTCCTGACTTTC	CASSRHSGANVLTF
many	TRBV7-3	TRBJ2-1	.	TGTGCCAGCAGCTTAACTCCCAATCCGAGCTCCTACAATGAGCAGTTCTTC	CASSLTPNPSSYNEQFF
.	TRBV7-2	TRBJ1-6	.	TGTGCCAGCTCGTCCGAGGGGACGGGAAATTCACCCCTCCACTTT	CASSSEGTGNSPLHF
many	TRBV15	TRBJ2-5	.	TGTGCCACCAGCAAGGCGATCCAAGAGACCCAGTACTTC	CATSKAIQETQYF
few	TRBV29-1	TRBJ2-7	TRBD1	TGCAGCGCAATCACCGGGACAGGGGTTAACTACGAGCAGTACTTC	CSAITGTGVNYEQYF
many	TRBV12-3/TRBV12-4	TRBJ1-1	.	TGTGCCAGCAGGGTTGACGGGAACACTGAAGCTTTCTTT	CASRVDGNTEAFF
many	TRBV5-1	TRBJ1-1	TRBD1	TGCGCCAGCAGCCAGAAGGGGGCGGGCACTGAAGCTTTCTTT	CASSQKGAGTEAFF
few	TRBV3-1	TRBJ1-2	.	TGTGCCAGCAGCCAAGAGATAGGCGGCTATGGCTACACCTTC	CASSQEIGGYGYTF
.	TRBV7-2	TRBJ2-1	.	TGTGCCAGCAACCAAAACAATAGGCCCCAGTTCTTC	CASNQNNRPQFF
many	TRBV14	TRBJ1-4	.	TGTGCCAGCAGCCAAGATCTCGGGCACCCTAATGAAAAACTGTTTTTT	CASSQDLGHPNEKLFF